These 5 T cell receptor beta chains were sequenced from one sample in a study of CD8+CD57+ T cells in acquired aplastic anemia. Genomic DNA, the template, was used for profiling of the TCR beta VDJ and CDR3. TCRdb passed the reads through MiXCR, listing each CDR3 protein once. The top ten hold 16% of the sample, which has fewer than 250,000 distinct CDR3 sequences, approximately 52% seen once. Material for sequencing was sorted CD4+, CD8+, or CD8+CD57+ T cells (not recorded which) from PBMCs. These receptors were obtained from a human donor in good health, serving as a control.

The chain has TRBV28 and TRBJ1-4, with 9 bases identical to TRBD1. Germline V gene data show CDR1 as MDHEN and CDR2 as SYDVKM. This CDR3 is 17 amino acids long. V lost 0 bases to trimming and J lost 0 bases; unmatched junction nucleotides: 2. The CDR3 DNA follows: TGTGCCAGCAGTTTATGGGACAGGGGAGCAACTAATGAAAAACTGTTTTTT. Its protein product is CASSLWDRGATNEKLFF.

The rearrangement links TRBV20-1 to TRBJ2-3; 7 bases match TRBD2. The V gene's germline CDR1 is DFQATT and CDR2 SNEGSKA (reference sequence). The CDR3 contains 13 residues. The V and J ends lost 6 bases and 2 bases, in that order; junction bases with no gene match: 5. DNA of the CDR3: TGCAGTGCAACCGGGACTATCACAGATACGCAGTATTTT. Translated, it gives CSATGTITDTQYF.

The rearrangement uses TRBV15 and TRBJ2-7; 7 nucleotides line up with TRBD1. This CDR3 contains 17 residues. After removal of 3 bases from V and 5 bases from J, the junction contained 16 bases not matched to a gene. The germline V gene has CDR1 LNHNV and CDR2 YYDKDF (reference sequence). The CDR3 region has the DNA TGTGCCACCAGCAGCTCCTCCGGGACAGCACGGCATCACGAGCAGTACTTC. Amino acid sequence: CATSSSSGTARHHEQYF.

This clonotype was recorded a few times. V is TRBV20-1 and J is TRBJ2-5, with D hard to call. With 0 bases removed from V and 5 bases from J, the gap between germline ends came to 7 bases. Germline CDR1 is DFQATT and CDR2 is SNEGSKA (reference sequence). The CDR3 is made up of 12 amino acids. The CDR3 loop reads CSARDLRETQYF. The CDR3 nucleotides read TGCAGTGCTAGAGATCTCCGGGAGACCCAGTACTTC.

This clonotype was seen more than once but under ten times. The V and J genes are TRBV25-1 and TRBJ2-7; TRBD1 agrees at 7 bases. V was pared by 6 bases and J by 5 bases, with 16 bases of the junction left unmatched. Germline lookup yields CDR1 MGHDK and CDR2 SYGVNS. The CDR3 has 16 amino acids. The CDR3 loop is CASSVLRQGNRDEQYF. CDR3 sequence (DNA): TGTGCCAGCAGCGTTCTCAGACAGGGAAATAGGGACGAGCAGTACTTC.